What follows are 18 T cell receptor beta chains derived from one specimen sequenced in a study of response to subunit inactivated influenza vaccine. TCRdb re-called the RT-PCR reads with MiXCR, one entry per CDR3 protein. The sample yields around 530,000 distinct CDR3 sequences, approximately 12% seen once. The sequences come from PBMCs from blood, collected on the day of vaccination. The receptors derive from a man in his forties or fifties who received an inactivated influenza vaccine.

The chain joins TRBV6-1 to TRBJ1-1; D is ambiguous. Germline V gene sequence: CDR1 MNHNS, CDR2 SASEGT. The CDR3 has 14 residues. Trimming stripped 8 bases from V and 4 bases from J, with 17 bases between. The CDR3 sequence is CASAKRVETTEAFF. The CDR3 bases are TGTGCCAGCGCGAAGCGAGTAGAGACCACTGAAGCTTTCTTT.

The chain uses TRBV28 and TRBJ2-1; D not certain. The CDR3 totals 16 residues. Germline assignment: CDR1 MDHEN and CDR2 SYDVKM. Trimming stripped 5 bases from V and 6 bases from J, with 20 bases between. The CDR3, as DNA: TGTGCCAGCAGTACACCAACCTTTGAGTCGAGCAATGAGCAGTTCTTC. Translation: CASSTPTFESSNEQFF.

This clonotype was detected only a few times. V is TRBV13 and J is TRBJ1-4; TRBD1 matches at 7 bases. Per the germline V gene, CDR1 is PRHDT and CDR2 is FYEKMQ (reference sequence). Trimming at V came to 4 bases and at J to 7 bases, leaving 12 bases not matched to a gene. The CDR3 is 16 amino acids. The CDR3 DNA reads TGTGCCAGCAGCTCCTCAATAAAGGGGGCGCGTGAAAAACTGTTTTTT. Translated, it gives CASSSSIKGAREKLFF. Complete variable domain (other parts from reference TRBV13 and TRBJ1-4): AAGVIQSPRHLIKEKRETATLKCYPIPRHDTVYWYQQGPGQDPQFLISFYEKMQSDKGSIPDRFSAQQFSDYHSELNMSSLELGDSALYFCASSSSIKGAREKLFFGSGTQLSVL.

This clonotype appeared a few times. This sequence joins TRBV20-1 and TRBJ2-7; 9 nucleotides align to TRBD2. Trimming took 3 bases from V and 3 from J; bases not matched to a gene: 6. Germline loops: CDR1 DFQATT, CDR2 SNEGSKA (reference sequence). The CDR3 runs to 14 residues. The CDR3, as DNA: TGCAGTGCTAGTGGCGGGAGGGCCTACTACGAGCAGTACTTC. Translating gives CSASGGRAYYEQYF.

The chain is built from TRBV30 and TRBJ2-7; 10 nucleotides agree with TRBD1. The CDR3 extends over 15 amino acids. The junction had 9 bases not matched to a gene; V was cut back by 2 bases and J by 5 bases. Germline CDR1 is GTSNPN and CDR2 is SVGIG (reference sequence). The CDR3 sequence: CAWSKPGQGLHEQYF. The CDR3 DNA reads as TGTGCCTGGAGTAAACCGGGACAGGGGTTGCACGAGCAGTACTTC. Together with reference TRBV30 and TRBJ2-7, the CDR3 gives the full variable domain: SQTIHQWPATLVQPVGSPLSLECTVEGTSNPNLYWYRQAAGRGLQLLFYSVGIGQISSEVPQNLSASRPQDRQFILSSKKLLLSDSGFYLCAWSKPGQGLHEQYFGPGTRLTVT.

This clonotype was observed many times. This rearrangement joins TRBV28 to TRBJ2-2; no reliable D call. Germline V gene lookup returns CDR1 MDHEN and CDR2 SYDVKM. V lost 6 bases and J lost 3, with 8 bases in between. CDR3 length: 13 residues. For the CDR3, the DNA is TGTGCCAGCAGACTACTACACACCGGGGAGCTGTTTTTT. Its protein product is CASRLLHTGELFF.

The chain links TRBV5-1 to TRBJ2-5; 8 positions agree with TRBD1. The CDR3 consists of 14 residues. V lost 7 bases, J lost 2 bases, and 7 bases stayed unmatched. Germline CDR1 and CDR2: SGHRS and YFSETQ. Written as DNA, the CDR3 is TGCGCCAGCGGACTGACAGGGGCACAAGAGACCCAGTACTTC. Translation: CASGLTGAQETQYF. Full variable domain (remainder filled in from reference TRBV5-1 and TRBJ2-5): KAGVTQTPRYLIKTRGQQVTLSCSPISGHRSVSWYQQTPGQGLQFLFEYFSETQRNKGNFPGRFSGRQFSNSRSEMNVSTLELGDSALYLCASGLTGAQETQYFGPGTRLLVL.

There are a few counts of this clonotype. This chain joins TRBV7-7 and TRBJ2-3; a possible D gene is TRBD2 (6 bases). CDR3 length: 13 residues. The V gene's germline CDR1 is SSHAT and CDR2 FNYEAQ (reference sequence). Here the CDR3 reads CAIGGESTDTQYF. The CDR3 nucleotides are TGTGCTATAGGCGGGGAGAGCACAGATACGCAGTATTTT. Filled out from reference TRBV7-7 and TRBJ2-3, the complete variable domain reads GAGVSQSPRYKVTKRGQDVTLRCDPISSHATLYWYQQALGQGPEFLTYFNYEAQPDKSGLPSDRFSAERPEGSISTLTIQRTEQRDSAMYRCAIGGESTDTQYFGPGTRLTVL.

This clonotype has just a few counts. The chain couples TRBV18 to TRBJ2-1; 11 positions match TRBD2. The CDR3 loop spans 16 amino acids. Germline V gene sequence: CDR1 KGHSH, CDR2 LQKENI. V shed 5 bases and J 6 bases; nucleotides not matched to a gene: 9. The CDR3, as DNA: TGTGCCAGCTCATTTGGGACTAGCGGATCATCCAATGAGCAGTTCTTC. Residues: CASSFGTSGSSNEQFF.

The CDR3 nucleotides are TGCGCCAGCAGCCCCGACGGCAGGGCGGGACAGCCCCAGCATTTT. Amino acids: CASSPDGRAGQPQHF. The chain combines TRBV5-1 with TRBJ1-5; D might be TRBD1 (5 bases). This CDR3 is built from 15 residues. The ends were cut back, 4 bases at V and 7 bases at J, with 18 bases in the middle. Germline lookup yields CDR1 SGHRS and CDR2 YFSETQ.

The chain combines TRBV19 with TRBJ1-6, with 7 bases aligning to TRBD1. The ends lost 6 bases at V and 11 bases at J; junction bases unmatched: 13. The CDR3 has 15 residues. Germline CDR1 LNHDA, CDR2 SQIVND (reference sequence). The CDR3 protein is CASSLLGQVPAPLHF. The CDR3 coding sequence is TGTGCCAGTAGCCTCCTCGGACAGGTTCCCGCACCCCTCCACTTT. The full variable domain, with the rest looked up from reference TRBV19 and TRBJ1-6, is DGGITQSPKYLFRKEGQNVTLSCEQNLNHDAMYWYRQDPGQGLRLIYYSQIVNDFQKGDIAEGYSVSREKKESFPLTVTSAQKNPTAFYLCASSLLGQVPAPLHFGNGTRLTVT.

As regards this clonotype: Since a much larger clone is just one base distant, this may be a read error. The chain carries TRBV7-2 and TRBJ2-3; TRBD1 is a possible D gene (6 bases). CDR1 is SGHTA, CDR2 FQGNSA, per germline. This CDR3 contains 15 residues. The CDR3 DNA is TGTGCCAGCAACTTAGTCCAGGGGAGCACAGATACGCAGTATTTT. Translation gives CASNLVQGSTDTQYF.

The V gene is TRBV20-1, the J gene TRBJ2-7, with no clear D. The germline V gene encodes CDR1 DFQATT and CDR2 SNEGSKA (reference sequence). This CDR3 has 11 amino acids. Trimming shortened V by 2 bases and J by 4 bases, and 6 bases separated the two germline ends. The CDR3 here is CSARTRYEQYF. The CDR3 DNA sequence: TGCAGTGCTAGAACCAGATACGAGCAGTACTTC.

This clonotype has at least ten counts. V and J are TRBV5-1 and TRBJ2-1; 7 bases are shared with TRBD1. V trimming: 2 bases; J trimming: 6 bases; junction bases outside the gene matches: 5. The CDR3 has 14 residues. Germline CDR1 SGHRS, CDR2 YFSETQ. As DNA, the CDR3 is TGCGCCAGCAGCTTACACGACAGGGCCAATGAGCAGTTCTTC. The encoded protein is CASSLHDRANEQFF.

This clonotype was recorded many times. The rearrangement links TRBV12-3 or TRBV12-4 to TRBJ1-5; D remains unclear. The CDR3 loop spans 13 amino acids. V gave up 5 bases and J gave up 7 bases, with 12 bases separating them. The CDR3 is CASSLYDKQPQHF. The CDR3, as DNA: TGTGCCAGCAGTCTTTATGACAAACAGCCCCAGCATTTT.

This chain links TRBV7-8 with TRBJ2-4, with 8 bases lining up with TRBD1. The CDR3 is 18 amino acids. The germline gives CDR1 SGHVS, CDR2 FQNEAQ. Germline trimming cut 1 base from V and 0 bases from J; bases unmatched to any gene: 8. The CDR3 DNA follows: TGTGCCAGCAGCTTAGGGCCCACAGGGGGGCTAGCCAAAAACATTCAGTACTTC. This encodes CASSLGPTGGLAKNIQYF.

The chain is built from TRBV12-3 or TRBV12-4 and TRBJ2-7, with D perhaps given as TRBD1 or TRBD2 (6 bases each). This CDR3 contains 17 residues. V was cut by 5 bases and J by 0 bases, with 20 bases left in between. In DNA, the CDR3 is TGTGCCAGCAGTGACTACGGGTGGCGGGGACACTCCTACGAGCAGTACTTC. Its translation: CASSDYGWRGHSYEQYF.

This clonotype has a handful of counts. This chain connects TRBV12-3 or TRBV12-4 to TRBJ1-1; 10 bases are shared with TRBD1. There are 20 residues in the CDR3. Germline trimming cut 4 bases from V and 6 bases from J; bases unmatched to any gene: 23. The CDR3, as DNA: TGTGCCAGCAGTTCTTCCGGGACAGGGGAAGGAATTGGTAAATACGCTGAAGCTTTCTTT. Its protein product is CASSSSGTGEGIGKYAEAFF.